A single sample gave rise to the 32 T cell receptor beta chains below, sequenced in a study of T cell responses to AZD1222 COVID-19 vaccine. Only in-frame clones appear in the TCRdb table, and some are missing; sequencing was by immunoSEQ multiplex PCR. The sample comprises some 140,000 clones, around 85% of which are singletons, and approximately 5.1% rests with the top ten. This material consisted of peripheral blood, taken on day 0 of MenACWY control vaccination. Receptor source: an adult in good health.

CDR3 nucleotide sequence: TGTGCCAGCAGCCCCGGAGCGAGCTCCTATAATTCACCCCTCCACTTT. It yields the protein CASSPGASSYNSPLHF. The chain employs TRBV7-9 and TRBJ1-6; D remains unclear. The CDR3 length is 16 residues. Germline V CDR1 and CDR2: SEHNR, FQNEAQ (reference sequence). V lost 5 bases and J lost 0, with 11 bases in between. The full variable domain, with the rest looked up from reference TRBV7-9 and TRBJ1-6, is DTGVSQNPRHKITKRGQNVTFRCDPISEHNRLYWYRQTLGQGPEFLTYFQNEAQLEKSRLLSDRFSAERPKGSFSTLEIQRTEQGDSAMYLCASSPGASSYNSPLHFGNGTRLTVT.

This clone was found a few times. The chain links TRBV7-2 to TRBJ1-1; tentative D call: TRBD1 (5 bases). CDR3 length: 16 amino acids. Trimming removed 2 bases from V and 4 bases from J, with 17 bases in between. The germline CDR1 and CDR2 sequences are SGHTA and FQGNSA. The CDR3, as DNA: TGTGCCAGCAGCTTACGGGGGTCAGGGTTAGGCACTGAAGCTTTCTTT. Its protein is CASSLRGSGLGTEAFF.

This chain links TRBV29-1 with TRBJ2-7, with 10 bases identical to TRBD2. The V gene end was trimmed by 6 bases and the J gene end by 0 bases; junction bases not matched to a gene: 5. CDR3 size: 14 residues. The germline V gene encodes CDR1 SQVTM and CDR2 ANQGSEA. CDR3 nucleotide sequence: TGCAGCGTCGCCCCTAGCGGGGGCTCCTACGAGCAGTACTTC. Its protein product is CSVAPSGGSYEQYF.

This chain joins TRBV19 and TRBJ2-2; the D gene is possibly TRBD2 (5 bases). The CDR3 covers 17 residues. The germline V gene has CDR1 LNHDA and CDR2 SQIVND (reference sequence). Trimming took off 5 bases at V and 1 base at J, with 17 bases between the two ends. CDR3 protein: CASSGPLTRGNTGELFF. CDR3 in DNA: TGTGCCAGTAGTGGTCCTCTGACCCGGGGGAACACCGGGGAGCTGTTTTTT.

This chain joins TRBV5-8 and TRBJ2-1, with 8 bases identical to TRBD2. The CDR3 runs to 14 residues. V lost 7 bases, J lost 4 bases, and 7 bases stayed unmatched. Germline values: CDR1 SGHTS, CDR2 YDEGEE. CDR3 loop: CASRGGDLYNEQFF. CDR3 DNA sequence: TGTGCCAGCCGGGGGGGGGACCTTTACAATGAGCAGTTCTTC.

The rearrangement links TRBV12-3 or TRBV12-4 to TRBJ1-5; 7 bases are shared with TRBD1. The CDR3 runs 13 residues. The V segment lost 5 bases and the J segment 5 bases; nucleotides outside the gene matches: 3. Here the CDR3 reads CASSTGEDQPQHF. CDR3 nucleotide sequence: TGTGCCAGCAGTACAGGGGAGGATCAGCCCCAGCATTTT.

The chain joins TRBV7-2 to TRBJ2-7; D unresolved. The CDR3 runs 16 residues. Germline V CDR1 and CDR2: SGHTA, FQGNSA. V lost 0 bases and J 2 bases, leaving 14 bases between the germline ends. Written as DNA, the CDR3 is TGTGCCAGCAGCTTAGCCACCCTAGACGGCCCCTACGAGCAGTACTTC. It yields the protein CASSLATLDGPYEQYF.

The chain has TRBV5-7 and TRBJ2-5; unclear D gene. TRBV5-7 is an ORF for which the function is uncertain. This CDR3 is built from 13 residues. V was clipped by 6 bases and J by 4 bases, with 13 bases between them. The CDR3 bases are TGTGCCAGCACCCTCGACAAAGGAGAGACCCAGTACTTC. This codes for CASTLDKGETQYF.

This chain joins TRBV6-2 or TRBV6-3 and TRBJ2-7; D is possibly TRBD2 (5 bases). V shed 5 bases and J shed 4 bases, with 12 bases lying between them. This CDR3 spans 13 amino acids. Germline V gives CDR1 MNHEY, CDR2 SVGEGT. The CDR3 DNA reads TGTGCCAGCAGTCCCGTTCGGGGATACGAGCAGTACTTC. This sequence encodes CASSPVRGYEQYF.

This clone was counted a single time. The chain couples TRBV27 to TRBJ1-6; TRBD1 matches at 8 bases. The CDR3 totals 16 residues. Germline CDR1 reads MNHEY; CDR2 reads SMNVEV (reference sequence). With V trimmed by 4 bases and J by 7 bases, 9 bases remained unmatched. The CDR3 bases are TGTGCCAGCAGTTCGCCGCCACAGGGGGTAAATTCACCCCTCCACTTT. Translating it yields CASSSPPQGVNSPLHF.

V usage is TRBV5-1 and J usage is TRBJ1-2; D call uncertain. Deletions cut 0 bases from V and 7 bases from J, with 16 bases between. The CDR3 is made up of 15 amino acids. In germline, CDR1 is SGHRS, CDR2 YFSETQ. The chain's CDR3 is CASSLAQAGGGGYTF. The CDR3, as DNA: TGCGCCAGCAGCTTGGCTCAGGCGGGCGGTGGTGGCTACACCTTC.

About this clone: One end of the junction is discordant with germline, which a read error may explain. The chain has TRBV7-7 and TRBJ2-5, with unresolved D. Per the germline V gene, CDR1 is SSHAT and CDR2 is FNYEAQ (reference sequence). This CDR3 spans 13 amino acids. The DNA of the CDR3 is TGTGCTAGCAGCGTTAACACTCGGGAGACCCAGTACTTC. Amino acid sequence: CASSVNTRETQYF.

This rearrangement joins TRBV5-4 to TRBJ2-2, with 7 positions matching TRBD1. The CDR3 spans 15 residues. V gave up 5 bases and J gave up 4 bases; unmatched junction bases: 8. Germline V CDR1 and CDR2: SGHNT, YYREEE (reference sequence). CDR3 region: CASRPGTERTGELFF. The CDR3 DNA is TGTGCCAGCAGACCCGGGACAGAGCGCACCGGGGAGCTGTTTTTT.

J is TRBJ1-5 and V is TRBV7-9; no definite D call. Germline V lookup: CDR1 SEHNR, CDR2 FQNEAQ (reference sequence). The CDR3 covers 14 residues. The V gene lost 1 base and the J gene lost 6 bases, with 10 bases spanning the gap. CDR3 in DNA: TGTGCCAGCAGCTTAGGTCGTCAGAGTCAGCCCCAGCATTTT. Translation gives CASSLGRQSQPQHF. Full variable domain (outside the CDR3, taken from reference TRBV7-9 and TRBJ1-5): DTGVSQNPRHKITKRGQNVTFRCDPISEHNRLYWYRQTLGQGPEFLTYFQNEAQLEKSRLLSDRFSAERPKGSFSTLEIQRTEQGDSAMYLCASSLGRQSQPQHFGDGTRLSIL.

The rearrangement uses TRBV10-3 and TRBJ1-5, with D hard to call. The CDR3 sequence is 14 residues long. V was cut by 2 bases and J by 2 bases, with 7 bases left in between. The germline V gene encodes CDR1 ENHRY and CDR2 SYGVKD. The CDR3 loop is CAISEGQGNQPQHF. DNA for the CDR3: TGTGCCATCAGTGAGGGGCAGGGCAATCAGCCCCAGCATTTT.

The V and J genes are TRBV7-2 and TRBJ1-1; D unresolved. The CDR3 runs to 10 residues. Germline V gives CDR1 SGHTA, CDR2 FQGNSA. Trimming took off 8 bases at V and 1 base at J, with 2 bases between the two ends. The CDR3 loop reads CASGNTEAFF. The CDR3, as DNA: TGTGCCAGCGGGAACACTGAAGCTTTCTTT.

The chain joins TRBV5-4 to TRBJ2-2; 11 bases match TRBD2. The CDR3 contains 16 residues. After removal of 4 bases from V and 0 bases from J, the junction contained 2 bases not matched to a gene. CDR1 is SGHNT, CDR2 YYREEE, per germline (reference sequence). The chain's CDR3 is CASSPGLAANTGELFF. CDR3 in DNA: TGTGCCAGCAGCCCGGGACTAGCGGCGAACACCGGGGAGCTGTTTTTT.

This chain joins TRBV11-2 and TRBJ2-1; D is undetermined. This CDR3 comprises 16 residues. Germline CDR1 SGHAT, CDR2 FQNNGV. V dropped 0 bases and J dropped 0 bases, with 9 bases sitting between them. The CDR3 DNA reads as TGTGCCAGCAGCTTAGATCGGGTGAGCTCCTACAATGAGCAGTTCTTC. Its translation is CASSLDRVSSYNEQFF.

A few counts support this clone. The CDR3 region is CASSFSDYGYTF. The CDR3 bases are TGTGCCAGCAGCTTTAGTGATTATGGCTACACCTTC. The chain is built from TRBV13 and TRBJ1-2; unclear D gene. CDR1 and CDR2 (germline): PRHDT, FYEKMQ (reference sequence). V dropped 3 bases and J dropped 5 bases, with 7 bases sitting between them. There are 12 residues in the CDR3.

The chain employs TRBV5-1 and TRBJ1-1; perhaps TRBD1 as D (6 bases). Trimming removed 2 bases at V and 5 bases at J, with 13 bases between. CDR1 is SGHRS, CDR2 YFSETQ, per germline. The CDR3 runs to 14 residues. CDR3 sequence (DNA): TGCGCCAGCAGCTTACAGGGTACGGGAACTGAAGCTTTCTTT. Protein: CASSLQGTGTEAFF.

The V and J genes are TRBV5-1 and TRBJ2-2, with TRBD2 identical over 15 bases. This CDR3 has 17 residues. Germline V lookup: CDR1 SGHRS, CDR2 YFSETQ. After removal of 3 bases from V and 7 bases from J, the junction contained 7 bases not matched to a gene. This CDR3 reads CASSSGLAGGQSGELFF. The CDR3 coding sequence is TGCGCCAGCAGCTCCGGACTAGCGGGGGGGCAGAGCGGGGAGCTGTTTTTT.

J is TRBJ2-7 and V is TRBV21-1; TRBD1, the table's D call, was not compared with the DNA. TRBV21-1 is given as a pseudogene. The CDR3 consists of 14 residues. CDR3 sequence (DNA): TGTGCCAGCAGCAAAGTTAACAGGACCTACGAGCAGTACTTC. This gives the protein CASSKVNRTYEQYF.

This clone was seen just once. The V call is TRBV11-3, the J call TRBJ2-5, with 8 bases identical to TRBD2. Losses at the gene ends were 1 base for V and 1 base for J; bases not matched to a gene: 8. CDR1 and CDR2 (germline): SGHNT, YENEEA. This CDR3 region has 17 residues. As DNA, the CDR3 is TGTGCCAGCAGCTTAGGAGCCGCGGCGGGGGGCCAAGAGACCCAGTACTTC. Its protein product is CASSLGAAAGGQETQYF.

The CDR3 region has the DNA TGTGCCATCTCACGGAGCAATCAGCCCCAGCATTTT. This encodes CAISRSNQPQHF. The chain has TRBV3-1 (or the pseudogene TRBV3-2) and TRBJ1-5; the D is unclear. Germline CDR1 reads LGHDT; CDR2 reads YNNKEL (reference sequence). The germline V and J ends were trimmed by 10 bases and 1 base, with 8 bases remaining between them. There are 12 residues in the CDR3.

V usage is TRBV7-6 and J usage is TRBJ2-1; a possible D gene is TRBD2 (7 bases). Deletions cut 5 bases from V and 9 bases from J, with 23 bases between. CDR1 is SGHVS and CDR2 is FNYEAQ in the germline V gene. The CDR3 length is 16 residues. CDR3 DNA sequence: TGTGCCAGCAGCCTCCTGGGGGGCGGGAGTTCCGGTGAGCAGTTCTTC. It yields the protein CASSLLGGGSSGEQFF.

The chain uses TRBV7-3 and TRBJ2-1, with TRBD2 identical over 9 bases. The CDR3 is made up of 16 amino acids. The germline V gene encodes CDR1 SGHTA and CDR2 FQGTGA. Trimming took 5 bases from V and 4 from J; bases not matched to a gene: 9. The CDR3: CASSTTGTSSYNEQFF. The DNA for the CDR3 is TGTGCCAGCAGCACAACCGGGACTAGCAGTTACAATGAGCAGTTCTTC.

The chain couples TRBV18 to TRBJ1-2; D is possibly TRBD1 (6 bases). This CDR3 spans 15 amino acids. Trimming took 2 bases from V and 4 from J, leaving 14 bases between them. Per the germline V gene, CDR1 is KGHSH and CDR2 is LQKENI. CDR3 bases: TGTGCCAGCTCACCAGAAGGAGGGGGTAGCTATGGCTACACCTTC. Its protein product is CASSPEGGGSYGYTF.

This clone appeared once. V is TRBV29-1 and J is TRBJ2-1; the D call may be TRBD1 or TRBD2 (6 bases each). V shed 7 bases and J shed 6 bases, with 13 bases lying between them. The length of the CDR3 is 12 residues. From germline, CDR1 is SQVTM and CDR2 ANQGSEA. CDR3 coding DNA: TGCAGCGCCGGGGGCGAAACCAATGAGCAGTTCTTC. The encoded protein is CSAGGETNEQFF.

This chain uses TRBV18 with TRBJ2-5, with D perhaps given as TRBD1 or TRBD2 (5 bases each). Germline loops: CDR1 KGHSH, CDR2 LQKENI. This CDR3 has 16 amino acids. V lost 5 bases and J lost 4, with 20 bases in between. As DNA, the CDR3 is TGTGCCAGCTCAGATGGACTCGCGGGTGGGGGAGAGACCCAGTACTTC. This encodes CASSDGLAGGGETQYF.

The CDR3 region has the DNA TGCGCCAGCAGCTCTGAGGGGGCAAATGGCTACACCTTC. This encodes CASSSEGANGYTF. V gene TRBV5-1 combines with J gene TRBJ1-2; 7 bases are shared with TRBD1. The CDR3 runs 13 residues. Looked up from germline, CDR1 is SGHRS and CDR2 is YFSETQ. Trimming took 3 bases from V and 6 from J; bases not matched to a gene: 5.

This chain links TRBV11-3 with TRBJ1-2; D perhaps matches TRBD1 (6 bases). Germline CDR1 SGHNT, CDR2 YENEEA. The CDR3 has 18 amino acids. Deletions cut 5 bases from V and 4 bases from J, with 26 bases between. CDR3 in DNA: TGTGCCAGCAGCCTCAACAGGGTTGGACTCCCCATGCTCTATGGCTACACCTTC. As protein: CASSLNRVGLPMLYGYTF.

This clone was seen just once. This chain links TRBV28 with TRBJ1-2; 8 nucleotides line up with TRBD1. This CDR3 has 16 residues. Germline V CDR1 and CDR2: MDHEN, SYDVKM. V shed 3 bases, J shed 7 bases, and the junction held 13 bases outside the gene matches. CDR3 residues: CASSLGGQDSKGGYTF. CDR3 nucleotide sequence: TGTGCCAGCAGTTTGGGGGGACAGGACTCTAAGGGTGGCTACACCTTC.